The 22 T cell receptor beta chains below come from one sample, sequenced in a study of T-cell memory formation after mild COVID-19. Via MiXCR, TCRdb re-called the 5' RACE reads, giving one row per CDR3 protein. Of about 310,000 distinct CDR3 sequences in the sample, 15% to 20% are singletons; the top ten hold around 20%. Sequenced material: PBMCs or a T cell subset sorted from them (not recorded which). Every receptor here comes from a man aged 18 to 30 who had mild COVID-19 (a few samples of this study predate the infection). Cell type and time point are not known.

This clonotype was seen more than once but under ten times. In DNA form, the CDR3 reads TGTGCCAGCAGCTTAGCGGCGGGGGAGCGCACAGATACGCAGTATTTT. It translates to CASSLAAGERTDTQYF. V usage is TRBV7-2 and J usage is TRBJ2-3, with 7 positions matching TRBD2. This CDR3 contains 16 residues. V lost 0 bases, J lost 1 base, and 4 bases stayed unmatched. Germline V gives CDR1 SGHTA, CDR2 FQGNSA.

This clonotype appeared many times. This chain links TRBV7-9 with TRBJ1-6; D remains unclear. With 1 base removed from V and 4 bases from J, the gap between germline ends came to 5 bases. This CDR3 is 14 amino acids long. Germline lookup yields CDR1 SEHNR and CDR2 FQNEAQ (reference sequence). The CDR3 is CASSLEQYNSPLHF. CDR3 nucleotide sequence: TGTGCCAGCAGCTTAGAACAATATAATTCACCCCTCCACTTT.

The chain joins TRBV18 to TRBJ1-2; TRBD1 is a possible D gene (5 bases). This CDR3 contains 15 residues. Trimming stripped 1 base from V and 6 bases from J, with 15 bases between. Per germline, CDR1 KGHSH and CDR2 LQKENI. CDR3: CASSPLLVPGHGYTF. CDR3 DNA sequence: TGTGCCAGCTCACCACTGTTAGTTCCAGGGCATGGCTACACCTTC.

The DNA of the CDR3 is TGCAGTGCTAGGGGACAGAGCAATCAGCCCCAGCATTTT. This translates into CSARGQSNQPQHF. The rearrangement joins TRBV20-1 to TRBJ1-5; TRBD1 aligns across 7 bases. The CDR3 spans 13 residues. Trimming at V came to 3 bases and at J to 1 base, leaving 0 bases not matched to a gene. Germline V gene lookup returns CDR1 DFQATT and CDR2 SNEGSKA (reference sequence).

This chain joins TRBV7-2 and TRBJ1-2; 8 bases map to TRBD1. CDR1 is SGHTA and CDR2 is FQGNSA in the germline V gene. This CDR3 is built from 15 residues. V lost 0 bases and J lost 6; bases outside the gene matches: 6. CDR3 DNA sequence: TGTGCCAGCAGCTTAGCGCAGGGGGCCACCAATGGCTACACCTTC. Protein: CASSLAQGATNGYTF.

The V call is TRBV9, the J call TRBJ2-5; the D is unclear. Germline CDR1 is SGDLS and CDR2 is YYNGEE. V was pared by 3 bases and J by 0 bases, with 9 bases between. The CDR3 extends over 14 amino acids. In nucleotides, the CDR3 is TGTGCCAGCAGCGCTAGTGGGTACCAAGAGACCCAGTACTTC. This sequence encodes CASSASGYQETQYF.

This clonotype has just a few counts. This chain uses TRBV24-1 with TRBJ2-1; unclear D gene. Trimming shortened V by 7 bases and J by 9 bases, and 12 bases separated the two germline ends. This CDR3 comprises 12 residues. Germline V CDR1 and CDR2: KGHDR, SFDVKD. The CDR3 sequence is CATRTKTGEQFF. The CDR3 DNA reads as TGTGCCACCAGGACCAAGACGGGTGAGCAGTTCTTC.

In this sample, this clonotype turned up many times. The chain joins TRBV5-6 to TRBJ2-3, with D unresolved. Looked up from germline, CDR1 is SGHDT and CDR2 is YYEEEE. The CDR3 is made up of 13 amino acids. Trimming took off 4 bases at V and 0 bases at J, with 6 bases between the two ends. In nucleotides, the CDR3 is TGTGCCAGCAGCGCCCTGAGCACAGATACGCAGTATTTT. Translation gives CASSALSTDTQYF.

This clonotype was picked up a small number of times. The chain links TRBV4-1 to TRBJ1-1; 7 bases fit TRBD1. Germline CDR1 reads MGHRA; CDR2 reads YSYEKL. The CDR3 runs to 18 residues. The ends lost 1 base at V and 3 bases at J; junction bases unmatched: 14. CDR3 protein: CASSQGRTGVPTHTEAFF. The CDR3 coding sequence is TGCGCCAGCAGCCAAGGGCGAACAGGGGTCCCGACGCACACTGAAGCTTTCTTT.

This chain connects TRBV4-3 to TRBJ2-7, with TRBD2 as a possible D gene (5 bases). From germline, CDR1 is LGHNA and CDR2 YSLEER. The CDR3 contains 14 residues. The V gene lost 0 bases and the J gene lost 3 bases, with 9 bases spanning the gap. CDR3 sequence (DNA): TGCGCCAGCAGCCAAGATGCGGGCAGCTACGAGCAGTACTTC. It encodes CASSQDAGSYEQYF.

This chain uses TRBV12-3 or TRBV12-4 with TRBJ1-5; D unresolved. The CDR3 covers 13 residues. Deletions cut 3 bases from V and 5 bases from J, with 8 bases between. CDR3 coding DNA: TGTGCCAGCAGTTTGAACAGCCATCAGCCCCAGCATTTT. It specifies CASSLNSHQPQHF.

V usage is TRBV5-1 and J usage is TRBJ2-5; 14 bases match TRBD2. The V gene's germline CDR1 is SGHRS and CDR2 YFSETQ. The CDR3 totals 21 residues. V lost 0 bases, J lost 1 base, and 14 bases stayed unmatched. CDR3 protein: CASSLAGTSGGPLSFQETQYF. CDR3 DNA sequence: TGCGCCAGCAGCTTGGCCGGGACTAGCGGGGGCCCCCTTTCATTCCAAGAGACCCAGTACTTC.

This clonotype has more than one count but fewer than ten. V and J are TRBV11-2 and TRBJ2-4; D unresolved. V lost 2 bases, J lost 3 bases, and 20 bases lay in between. This CDR3 is 18 amino acids long. Germline assignment: CDR1 SGHAT and CDR2 FQNNGV. CDR3 protein: CASSLFARSPLGKNIQYF. DNA of the CDR3: TGTGCCAGCAGCTTATTCGCACGGAGCCCTCTTGGCAAAAACATTCAGTACTTC. The entire variable domain, with the rest obtained from reference TRBV11-2 and TRBJ2-4, is as follows: EAGVAQSPRYKIIEKRQSVAFWCNPISGHATLYWYQQILGQGPKLLIQFQNNGVVDDSQLPKDRFSAERLKGVDSTLKIQPAKLEDSAVYLCASSLFARSPLGKNIQYFGAGTRLSVL.

This clonotype was seen a handful of times. CDR3 sequence (DNA): TGCAGCGTTGAAGCTTACGGACAGGGCGGCGATACGCAGTATTTT. The encoded protein is CSVEAYGQGGDTQYF. The chain joins TRBV29-1 to TRBJ2-3; 8 bases agree with TRBD1. The CDR3 extends over 15 amino acids. V was pared by 1 base and J by 6 bases, with 9 bases of the junction left unmatched. Germline CDR1 reads SQVTM; CDR2 reads ANQGSEA.

The gene calls are TRBV24-1 and TRBJ2-3; possibly TRBD2 for D (5 bases). Germline V CDR1 and CDR2: KGHDR, SFDVKD. With 6 bases removed from V and 4 bases from J, the gap between germline ends came to 13 bases. This CDR3 is 14 amino acids long. The CDR3: CATSPRGSADTQYF. Written as DNA, the CDR3 is TGTGCCACCAGTCCACGAGGGAGCGCAGATACGCAGTATTTT.

This clonotype occurred a few times. The chain links TRBV24-1 to TRBJ2-2; D uncertain. The CDR3 length is 14 residues. Germline assignment: CDR1 KGHDR and CDR2 SFDVKD. Between the trimmed V and J ends, which lost 2 bases and 4 bases, there was a span of 7 bases. The CDR3 DNA follows: TGTGCCACCAGTGATTCCGCAAGCACCGGGGAGCTGTTTTTT. It is translated as CATSDSASTGELFF.

The CDR3 bases are TGTGCCAGCGGGAGCACGTCCTACAATGAGCAGTTCTTC. Its protein product is CASGSTSYNEQFF. The rearrangement links TRBV27 to TRBJ2-1; TRBD2 might be the D (5 bases). The CDR3 extends over 13 amino acids. V lost 8 bases, J lost 1 base, and 9 bases lay in between. The V gene's germline CDR1 is MNHEY and CDR2 SMNVEV (reference sequence).

The table lists this clonotype with a few counts. DNA of the CDR3: TGTGCCAGCAGCCAGGATCGAGGTTCCCGTTTCTGGAGGGAGACCCAGTACTTC. Translated, it gives CASSQDRGSRFWRETQYF. This rearrangement joins TRBV14 to TRBJ2-5; D is perhaps TRBD2 (5 bases). Germline-derived CDR1 and CDR2 are SGHDN and FVKESK. This CDR3 spans 18 amino acids. Trimming pared 3 bases from V and 5 bases from J, leaving 25 bases between.

J is TRBJ1-4 and V is TRBV5-1; 8 positions agree with TRBD1. The CDR3 is 15 amino acids. In germline, CDR1 is SGHRS, CDR2 YFSETQ. The V segment lost 4 bases and the J segment 6 bases; nucleotides outside the gene matches: 8. CDR3 protein: CASSAHRGRDEKLFF. CDR3 sequence (DNA): TGCGCCAGCAGCGCCCACAGGGGGAGAGATGAAAAACTGTTTTTT.

The V call is TRBV6-5, the J call TRBJ2-1; 8 bases line up with TRBD2. The CDR3 has 15 amino acids. After removal of 2 bases from V and 7 bases from J, the junction contained 7 bases not matched to a gene. The germline V gene has CDR1 MNHEY and CDR2 SVGAGI. CDR3 DNA sequence: TGTGCCAGCAGTTACGACGGACTAGCAAAAAATGAGCAGTTCTTC. This sequence encodes CASSYDGLAKNEQFF.

The chain joins TRBV4-3 to TRBJ2-2; the match to TRBD2 covers 8 bases. The CDR3 loop spans 16 amino acids. Germline assignment: CDR1 LGHNA and CDR2 YSLEER. J was trimmed by 1 base and V by 4 bases; bases with no gene match: 5. The CDR3 region has the DNA TGCGCCAGCAGCCTCCTGGCGGGGGGGAACACCGGGGAGCTGTTTTTT. It specifies CASSLLAGGNTGELFF.

This rearrangement joins TRBV5-1 to TRBJ2-7, with D perhaps TRBD1 or TRBD2 (6 bases each). The CDR3 spans 15 residues. Germline V gene data show CDR1 as SGHRS and CDR2 as YFSETQ. V was pared by 0 bases and J by 5 bases, with 15 bases between. The CDR3 reads CASSLARGLFDEQYF. The CDR3 DNA reads as TGCGCCAGCAGCTTGGCCCGGGGGCTTTTCGACGAGCAGTACTTC.